The 32 T cell receptor beta chains given below trace back to one sample, sequenced in a study of T cells in localized non-small cell lung cancer. The repertoire was sequenced with immunoSEQ multiplex PCR; TCRdb's copy has only in-frame clones and lacks some. The repertoire consists of 50,000 to 55,000 clones, with about 88% occurring once and the leading ten covering around 17%. The specimen was PBMCs, collected before any cancer treatment. These receptor sequences come from a female donor with stage II lung adenocarcinoma.

V usage is TRBV5-1 and J usage is TRBJ2-1, with 11 positions matching TRBD2. V gave up 6 bases and J gave up 10 bases; unmatched junction bases: 15. Germline V CDR1 and CDR2: SGHRS, YFSETQ. The CDR3 spans 16 residues. The CDR3 protein is CASNPGGVAGGREQFF. CDR3 coding DNA: TGCGCCAGCAACCCGGGAGGAGTAGCGGGGGGGCGGGAGCAGTTCTTC.

This chain links TRBV5-1 with TRBJ2-5; possible D gene TRBD1, 5 bases. CDR1 SGHRS and CDR2 YFSETQ come from the germline V gene. The CDR3 runs 14 residues. V lost 1 base, J lost 3 bases, and 10 bases lay in between. CDR3 DNA sequence: TGCGCCAGCAGCTTGAGGAAAGGGGAAGAGACCCAGTACTTC. It codes for CASSLRKGEETQYF.

The chain couples TRBV7-8 to TRBJ1-2; the D gene is possibly TRBD1 (5 bases). Trimming took off 5 bases at V and 4 bases at J, with 17 bases between the two ends. Germline V gives CDR1 SGHVS, CDR2 FQNEAQ. This CDR3 has 15 residues. CDR3 loop: CASSREAGPSYGYTF. CDR3 sequence (DNA): TGTGCCAGCAGCCGAGAGGCAGGGCCTTCCTATGGCTACACCTTC.

This clone is a singleton in its sample. J is TRBJ2-2 and V is TRBV12-5, with D perhaps TRBD2 (6 bases). Deletions cut 4 bases from V and 7 bases from J, with 10 bases between. The CDR3 extends over 13 amino acids. The germline gives CDR1 LGHNT, CDR2 FRNRAP. CDR3 bases: TGTGCTAGTGGTTGGCGGGATAACGGGGAGCTGTTTTTT. The encoded protein is CASGWRDNGELFF.

The V and J genes are TRBV7-9 and TRBJ2-5; 8 bases line up with TRBD1. From germline, CDR1 is SEHNR and CDR2 FQNEAQ (reference sequence). This CDR3 contains 15 residues. Trimming at V came to 4 bases and at J to 4 bases, leaving 8 bases not matched to a gene. CDR3: CASSSTTGVGETQYF. In nucleotides, the CDR3 is TGTGCCAGCAGCTCGACGACAGGGGTAGGAGAGACCCAGTACTTC.

This chain links TRBV7-9 with TRBJ2-1; D is uncertain. Germline CDR1 is SEHNR and CDR2 is FQNEAQ (reference sequence). The length of the CDR3 is 14 residues. The V gene lost 5 bases and the J gene lost 0 bases, with 8 bases spanning the gap. The CDR3 loop is CASSPAGSYNEQFF. The CDR3 nucleotides read TGTGCCAGCAGCCCCGCCGGCTCCTACAATGAGCAGTTCTTC.

CDR3 protein: CASSLASGNPYEQYF. As DNA, the CDR3 is TGTGCCAGCAGTTTAGCTAGCGGGAATCCCTACGAGCAGTACTTC. The V gene is TRBV27, the J gene TRBJ2-7, with TRBD2 matching over 9 bases. Unmatched junction bases numbered 4, after V lost 2 bases and J lost 2 bases. From germline, CDR1 is MNHEY and CDR2 SMNVEV (reference sequence). This CDR3 has 15 amino acids.

In its sample, this clone was seen a few times. This chain joins TRBV5-8 and TRBJ2-1, with D tentatively TRBD2 (5 bases). The length of the CDR3 is 11 residues. V was clipped by 4 bases and J by 11 bases, with 10 bases between them. Germline assignment: CDR1 SGHTS and CDR2 YDEGEE. CDR3 DNA: TGTGCCAGCAGCAGAGGGCCTCAGCAGTTCTTC. This translates into CASSRGPQQFF.

This clone has just a few counts. The V gene is TRBV12-5, the J gene TRBJ1-2; D is unresolved. The germline gives CDR1 LGHNT, CDR2 FRNRAP. Trimming pared 6 bases from V and 5 bases from J, leaving 16 bases between. The CDR3 spans 14 residues. The CDR3 loop reads CASGGSGVGYGYTF. CDR3 in DNA: TGTGCTAGTGGGGGGTCCGGGGTGGGGTATGGCTACACCTTC. Based on the CDR3 plus reference TRBV12-5 and TRBJ1-2, the full variable domain is DARVTQTPRHKVTEMGQEVTMRCQPILGHNTVFWYRQTMMQGLELLAYFRNRAPLDDSGMPKDRFSAEMPDATLATLKIQPSEPRDSAVYFCASGGSGVGYGYTFGSGTRLTVV.

This clone appeared a few times. The sample carries other DNA sequences with the same CDR3. This chain joins TRBV5-4 and TRBJ1-5; D is unclear. From germline, CDR1 is SGHNT and CDR2 YYREEE (reference sequence). The CDR3 is 14 amino acids. Trimming cost V 0 bases and J 0 bases, with 4 bases left between them. The CDR3 region has the DNA TGTGCCAGCAGCTTGGGGGGTAGCAATCAGCCCCAGCATTTT. Its protein product is CASSLGGSNQPQHF.

The chain is built from TRBV5-4 and TRBJ1-1; the D is unclear. CDR1 and CDR2 from the germline V gene are SGHNT and YYREEE (reference sequence). The CDR3 length is 13 residues. V was cut by 4 bases and J by 2 bases, with 9 bases left in between. The DNA for the CDR3 is TGTGCCAGCAGCGTGCCAACCAACACTGAAGCTTTCTTT. Translation gives CASSVPTNTEAFF.

This chain links TRBV5-5 with TRBJ1-4; D unresolved. V dropped 4 bases and J dropped 4 bases, with 11 bases sitting between them. The CDR3 runs to 14 residues. CDR1 is SGHKS, CDR2 YYEKEE, per germline (reference sequence). This CDR3 reads CASSLSLVNEKLFF. Here the CDR3 DNA reads TGTGCCAGCAGCCTATCCCTTGTTAATGAAAAACTGTTTTTT.

The V call is TRBV6-1, the J call TRBJ1-2; 8 positions match TRBD1. The CDR3 sequence is 13 residues long. Germline V CDR1 and CDR2: MNHNS, SASEGT. V dropped 6 bases and J dropped 8; count of bases not matched to a gene: 8. The CDR3 region is CASRTGGDGGYTF. The CDR3 coding sequence is TGTGCCAGCAGAACAGGGGGTGATGGGGGCTACACCTTC.

V gene TRBV27 combines with J gene TRBJ1-4; 9 nucleotides line up with TRBD1. Per germline, CDR1 MNHEY and CDR2 SMNVEV (reference sequence). The CDR3 is 15 residues long. Trimming removed 5 bases from V and 6 bases from J; junction bases left unmatched: 7. The CDR3 DNA follows: TGTGCCAGCAGTGTAACAGGGGGCCTGGATGAAAAACTGTTTTTT. Amino acids: CASSVTGGLDEKLFF.

The chain uses TRBV11-2 and TRBJ1-1; 7 nucleotides match TRBD1. The germline gives CDR1 SGHAT, CDR2 FQNNGV. J lost 5 bases, V lost 6 bases, and 12 bases had no gene match. CDR3 length equals 15 residues. The CDR3 nucleotides read TGTGCCAGCAGTCTTATTCAGGGGGTGGGGACTGAAGCTTTCTTT. This gives the protein CASSLIQGVGTEAFF.

The V call is TRBV2, the J call TRBJ2-3; 7 positions agree with TRBD1. The germline gives CDR1 SNHLY, CDR2 FYNNEI. Germline trimming cut 4 bases from V and 4 bases from J; bases unmatched to any gene: 20. The CDR3 contains 19 residues. The CDR3 region is CASSGRRPVTGSPADTQYF. DNA for the CDR3: TGTGCCAGCAGTGGAAGACGGCCTGTGACAGGGAGTCCCGCAGATACGCAGTATTTT.

V gene TRBV29-1 combines with J gene TRBJ2-5; D remains ambiguous. The CDR3 totals 10 residues. V dropped 7 bases and J dropped 4 bases, with 7 bases sitting between them. Germline lookup yields CDR1 SQVTM and CDR2 ANQGSEA. This chain's CDR3 is CSALGETQYF. Written as DNA, the CDR3 is TGCAGCGCCTTGGGAGAGACCCAGTACTTC.

About this clone itself: Other DNA sequences in the same sample also yield this CDR3. The gene calls are TRBV19 and TRBJ1-5; TRBD1 agrees at 9 bases. This CDR3 has 14 residues. V shed 5 bases and J 4 bases; nucleotides not matched to a gene: 3. The V gene's germline CDR1 is LNHDA and CDR2 SQIVND (reference sequence). The CDR3 DNA is TGTGCCAGTAGTCCGACAGGGGGAAATCAGCCCCAGCATTTT. Amino acids: CASSPTGGNQPQHF.

The V and J genes are TRBV6-5 and TRBJ1-4; D perhaps matches TRBD1 (5 bases). Trimming left V 6 bases short and J 6 bases short, with 11 bases between. The CDR3 loop spans 13 amino acids. Germline assignment: CDR1 MNHEY and CDR2 SVGAGI. CDR3 protein: CASSGTAYEKLFF. For the CDR3, the DNA is TGTGCCAGCAGCGGGACCGCCTATGAAAAACTGTTTTTT.

This clone was observed a single time. This CDR3 reads CASKTGLNTEAFF. In DNA, the CDR3 is TGTGCCAGCAAGACAGGTCTGAACACTGAAGCTTTCTTT. The rearrangement joins TRBV6-1 to TRBJ1-1; D may be TRBD1 (6 bases). The germline V and J ends were trimmed by 7 bases and 0 bases, with 9 bases remaining between them. This CDR3 comprises 13 residues. The germline V gene has CDR1 MNHNS and CDR2 SASEGT.

This clone was observed once. This chain joins TRBV12-5 and TRBJ1-2; unclear D gene. The CDR3 spans 13 residues. Per germline, CDR1 LGHNT and CDR2 FRNRAP. The V end lost 1 base, the J end lost 8 bases, and 11 bases lay between the germline ends. The chain's CDR3 is CASGLEPGLGYTF. CDR3 DNA: TGTGCTAGTGGTTTGGAGCCCGGTCTGGGCTACACCTTC.

J is TRBJ1-2 and V is TRBV4-1; a possible D gene is TRBD1 (5 bases). V was pared by 0 bases and J by 6 bases, with 11 bases between. The CDR3 is 14 residues long. The germline CDR1 and CDR2 sequences are MGHRA and YSYEKL. CDR3 in amino acids: CASSQDPGPNGYTF. The CDR3 DNA follows: TGCGCCAGCAGCCAAGACCCGGGACCCAATGGCTACACCTTC.

This clone was seen only a few times. The chain links TRBV6-5 to TRBJ1-5, with D perhaps TRBD1 (6 bases). The V and J ends lost 8 bases and 3 bases respectively, with 17 bases between them. CDR1 is MNHEY, CDR2 SVGAGI, per germline. This CDR3 spans 15 amino acids. The CDR3 reads CASSGGGWDNQPQHF. CDR3 nucleotides: TGTGCCAGCTCGGGGGGCGGATGGGACAATCAGCCCCAGCATTTT.

The genes are TRBV7-6 and TRBJ1-1; maybe TRBD1 (5 bases). The V gene's germline CDR1 is SGHVS and CDR2 FNYEAQ. Trimming stripped 2 bases from V and 6 bases from J, with 19 bases between. This CDR3 is 16 amino acids long. The CDR3 spells CASSLPWGPRGPEAFF. The CDR3 DNA reads as TGTGCCAGCAGCTTACCTTGGGGTCCCCGGGGCCCTGAAGCTTTCTTT.

The chain joins TRBV19 to TRBJ1-2; TRBD1 matches at 9 bases. J gave up 6 bases and V 6 bases, and 8 bases lay outside the gene matches. This CDR3 contains 14 residues. CDR1 LNHDA and CDR2 SQIVND come from the germline V gene (reference sequence). CDR3 sequence: CASREGQGWNGYTF. The CDR3 bases are TGTGCCAGTAGAGAGGGACAGGGATGGAATGGCTACACCTTC.

The chain is built from TRBV4-2 and TRBJ2-2, with a weak D call TRBD2 (5 bases). CDR3 length equals 16 residues. V was shortened by 1 base and J by 1 base, with 10 bases between the two germline ends. Germline V gene lookup returns CDR1 LGHNA and CDR2 YNFKEQ. CDR3 sequence reads: CASSQAGSLNTGELFF. As DNA, the CDR3 is TGTGCCAGCAGCCAAGCGGGGTCTCTGAACACCGGGGAGCTGTTTTTT.

This chain joins TRBV6-5 and TRBJ1-2; D uncertain. This CDR3 comprises 15 residues. Germline V gives CDR1 MNHEY, CDR2 SVGAGI. The V gene lost 0 bases and the J gene lost 4 bases, with 12 bases spanning the gap. The CDR3 protein is CASSYSVQTLYGYTF. CDR3 sequence (DNA): TGTGCCAGCAGTTACTCGGTACAGACCCTCTATGGCTACACCTTC.

The chain uses TRBV15 and TRBJ1-1; D gene uncertain. The ends were cut back, 1 base at V and 3 bases at J, with 12 bases in the middle. CDR3 size: 15 residues. Germline CDR1 LNHNV, CDR2 YYDKDF (reference sequence). The CDR3 here is CATSRAGMRDTEAFF. CDR3 DNA: TGTGCCACCAGCAGAGCTGGGATGAGGGACACTGAAGCTTTCTTT.

The chain combines TRBV7-9 with TRBJ1-5; tentative D call: TRBD1 (5 bases). Trimming pared 2 bases from V and 5 bases from J, leaving 22 bases between. This CDR3 region has 18 residues. Germline lookup yields CDR1 SEHNR and CDR2 FQNEAQ (reference sequence). The CDR3 spells CASSLWQGGFMAYQPQHF. CDR3 coding DNA: TGTGCCAGCAGCTTATGGCAGGGAGGGTTTATGGCATATCAGCCCCAGCATTTT. Full variable domain (missing parts from reference TRBV7-9 and TRBJ1-5): DTGVSQNPRHKITKRGQNVTFRCDPISEHNRLYWYRQTLGQGPEFLTYFQNEAQLEKSRLLSDRFSAERPKGSFSTLEIQRTEQGDSAMYLCASSLWQGGFMAYQPQHFGDGTRLSIL.

This chain joins TRBV5-4 and TRBJ2-2; D not resolved. V dropped 4 bases and J dropped 6 bases, with 7 bases sitting between them. Germline CDR1 reads SGHNT; CDR2 reads YYREEE (reference sequence). This CDR3 region has 12 residues. CDR3 amino acids: CASSIAPGELFF. CDR3 in DNA: TGTGCCAGCAGCATAGCTCCCGGGGAGCTGTTTTTT.

V is TRBV10-3 and J is TRBJ1-4; 9 positions match TRBD1. With V trimmed by 6 bases and J by 1 base, 3 bases remained unmatched. The germline CDR1 and CDR2 sequences are ENHRY and SYGVKD. The CDR3 spans 15 residues. The DNA for the CDR3 is TGTGCCATCAGCCGGGACAGGGAAACTAATGAAAAACTGTTTTTT. Its translation: CAISRDRETNEKLFF.

CDR3 DNA: TGTGCCAGCAAAGGCCCCCACCTCTCTGGGGCCAACGTCCTGACTTTC. It yields the protein CASKGPHLSGANVLTF. The rearrangement uses TRBV6-6 and TRBJ2-6; D is undetermined. The germline V gene has CDR1 MNHNY and CDR2 SVGAGI (reference sequence). Trimming took 7 bases from V and 0 from J, leaving 13 bases between them. The CDR3 extends over 16 amino acids.